Listed here is a single T cell receptor beta chain. Its antigen is unidentified. Trimming took 4 bases from V and 4 from J; bases not matched to a gene: 11. The CDR3 contains 18 residues. Germline lookup yields CDR1 MDHEN and CDR2 SYDVKM. The data were obtained in a study of response to subunit inactivated influenza vaccine. TCRdb independently ran MiXCR on the RT-PCR reads; one entry per CDR3 protein. The data show about half a million distinct CDR3 sequences, around 25% seen once. Study-level results: With each seasonal influenza vaccination, the authors suggested, few new T cells are recruited.

This receptor was taken from a man aged 50-59 years who received an inactivated influenza vaccine. The sample was CD4+ T cells sorted from PBMCs, taken less than 6 days after vaccination. This sequence joins TRBV28 and TRBJ2-2; TRBD2 agrees at 11 bases. The CDR3 DNA sequence: TGTGCCAGCAGTTCTCTCCCGAGACTAGCGGGGACCACCGGGGAGCTGTTTTTT. Residues: CASSSLPRLAGTTGELFF.